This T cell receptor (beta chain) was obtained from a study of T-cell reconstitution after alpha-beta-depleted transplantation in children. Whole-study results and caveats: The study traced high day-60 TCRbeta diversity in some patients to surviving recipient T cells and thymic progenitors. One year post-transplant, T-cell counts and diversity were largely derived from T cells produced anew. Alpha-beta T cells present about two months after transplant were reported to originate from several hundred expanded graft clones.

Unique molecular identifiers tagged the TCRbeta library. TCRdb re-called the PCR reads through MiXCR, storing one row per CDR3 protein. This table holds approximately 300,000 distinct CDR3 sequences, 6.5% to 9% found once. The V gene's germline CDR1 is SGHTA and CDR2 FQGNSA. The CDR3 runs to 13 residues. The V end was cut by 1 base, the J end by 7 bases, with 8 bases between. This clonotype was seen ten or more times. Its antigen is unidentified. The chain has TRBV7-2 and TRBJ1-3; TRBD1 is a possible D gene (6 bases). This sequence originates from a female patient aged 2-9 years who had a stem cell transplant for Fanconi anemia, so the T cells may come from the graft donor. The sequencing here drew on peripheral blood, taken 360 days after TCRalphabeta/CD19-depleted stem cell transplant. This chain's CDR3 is CASSLDRENTIYF. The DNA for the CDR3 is TGTGCCAGCAGCTTAGACAGGGAGAACACCATATATTTT. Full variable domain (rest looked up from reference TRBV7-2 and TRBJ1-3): GAGVSQSPSNKVTEKGKDVELRCDPISGHTALYWYRQSLGQGLEFLIYFQGNSAPDKSGLPSDRFSAERTGGSVSTLTIQRTQQEDSAVYLCASSLDRENTIYFGEGSWLTVV.